The T cell receptor beta chain described here comes from a study of control samples from healthy donors and cancer patients. This clone was seen only a few times. The same CDR3 can be traced to other DNA sequences in this sample. Trimming left V 1 base short and J 1 base short, with 5 bases between. The germline gives CDR1 SGHDT, CDR2 YYEEEE. The CDR3 totals 13 residues. TCRdb's table, derived via immunoSEQ multiplex PCR, lists solely in-frame clones and lacks some. The sample consists of 100,000 to 150,000 clones, more than 70% of them appearing once. The gene calls are TRBV5-6 and TRBJ1-1, with unresolved D. This clonotype originated in a man aged 50 to 59 in good health. The sequencing sample was made of blood. CDR3: CASSLYSNTEAFF. As DNA, the CDR3 is TGTGCCAGCAGCTTGTACTCGAACACTGAAGCTTTCTTT.